Sequencing of this T cell receptor (beta chain) was carried out in a study of blood T cells in healthy people across ages (dated by TCRdb to between 2015 and 2016). About the study as a whole: In model experiments, template switching captured about one uniquely barcoded TCR beta cDNA molecule for every two T cells. Age-related changes in TCR beta repertoire diversity were measured in the study by deep sequencing normalized with unique cDNA molecular identifiers. Four age groups were formed from the donors: young (average approximately 15 years), middle-aged (approximately 41), aged (more than 55) and long-lived (less than 85). To avoid experimental bias, donors of different ages were distributed randomly across sequencing lanes. For two donors (one aged 18 to 29 and one aged 80 or older), the study analyzed two additional independent replicas of 1 million unique cDNA reads from the same blood draw.

Paper-wide results and their limitations: As age increased, observed TCR beta diversity per million T cells dropped in a roughly linear way, and a significant reduction was already evident by age 40. Compared with the aged group, the long-lived group had more naive CD4+ T cells, fewer expanded clones and increased TCR diversity, a pattern suggesting age selection. Conclusive comparison of naive and antigen-experienced compartments was prevented by the profiling of bulk unsorted PBMCs. A strong correlation was found between observed TCR beta diversity and the percentage of naive T cells measured by flow cytometry. Estimates of total diversity based on one million sequenced T cells were considered lower bounds and underestimates. Because the CMV infection status of the donors was unknown, age-related changes in expanded clonotypes may potentially have been confounded.

Library preparation was by 5' RACE. The instrument was an Illumina HiSeq 2500. A second PCR of roughly 7 to 11 cycles was performed with a sample-barcoded 5' primer and a J-beta primer mix. Each TCR beta cDNA molecule received a unique molecular identifier from a template-switch 5' adaptor carrying 12 random nucleotides. Each sample yielded at least 3 million CDR3-containing paired-end reads. The Mint cDNA synthesis kit, primed by a TRBC-specific oligonucleotide, was used to synthesize first-strand cDNA from all RNA. Following uracil-DNA glycosylase treatment, a first 18-cycle PCR with universal primers M1SS and BC2_uni_R was performed on all cDNA. The published analysis was carried out like this. Each sample was normalized by randomly selecting 1 million high-quality reads, each carrying a distinct molecular identifier. Instead of being binned into consensus sequences, reads that shared molecular identifiers were thrown out. MiTCR, with a Q25 quality threshold and the strictest error-elimination algorithm, was used for CDR3 identification, clonotype clustering and error correction. A nonparametric unseen species model using Euler transformation provided a lower-bound estimate of total TCR beta diversity. In-frame beta chains were kept once TCRdb had trimmed the public reads at Q25 with fastp and called clones with MiXCR. Rows are unified per CDR3 protein, each entry keeping the most common DNA and genes. The V and J calls and clone size come from TCRdb's table, not from the authors' own analysis. This sample comprises about 590,000 distinct CDR3 sequences, less than 35% of them detected only once. The ten largest clones add up to more than 15% of the sample.

Donors were 39 systemically healthy Caucasian individuals from Russia aged roughly 6 to 95 years. Approximately 10 milliliters of peripheral blood were collected from each donor into EDTA-treated Vacutainer tubes. PBMCs were isolated by Ficoll-Paque density-gradient centrifugation, with at least 7 million obtained per sample. Total RNA was extracted from PBMCs with Trizol reagent, with at least 6 micrograms obtained per sample. Naive CD45RAhigh/CD27high T cell percentages were measured by flow cytometry on a PBMC aliquot from every donor. This clonotype occurred a few times. The target of this receptor is not known. This may be a read error, as it is one base from a much larger clone. The sequence came from a woman over 75 in good health. The sequenced sample consisted of blood.

The DNA is TGTGCCAGCAGTGAAGCAAGGGGACGACCGGAGCAGTTCTTC. Its translation reads: CASSEARGRPEQFF. This chain is built from TRBV6-1 and TRBJ2-1; the D call is possibly TRBD1 or TRBD2, each sharing 5 bases. CDR3 length: 14 amino acids, cysteine to phenylalanine. The only DNA kept is the CDR3, 42 bases in frame from the first base. V is pared back by 0 bases and J by 10 bases, with 13 bases lying between the germline termini. As encoded in the germline V gene, CDR1 is MNHNS while CDR2 is SASEGT.